This TCR beta chain is from a study of T cell repertoires in cytomegalovirus infection. In the study overall: CMV epitopes in the study were HLA-C-restricted (recently identified) and HLA-B-restricted (well studied). Shared public TCR beta signatures pointed to both CMV infection and a matching HLA type. The study, taken as a whole, reports: CMV carriers with the relevant HLA were identified by cumulative public TCR beta family frequency. The study found HLA-C-restricted CMV-specific TCR beta clonotypes dominating the ex vivo response.

This clonotype was seen a few times. As yet, its antigen is unknown. Germline CDR1 SGHVS, CDR2 FQNEAQ. Deletions cut 5 bases from V and 0 bases from J, with 5 bases between. The CDR3 runs to 13 residues. TCRdb called the reads again in MiXCR, with one record for every CDR3 protein. Counted here are around 430,000 distinct CDR3 sequences, 40% to 50% occurring once; the ten biggest clones make up about 41%. Sequencing was performed on cultured PBMCs, taken from culture after CMV antigen stimulation. The origin of this receptor is a human donor in good health (CMV status not recorded). Some clones in this sample may be carry-over from other donors' samples. The V call is TRBV7-8, the J call TRBJ1-5; no clear D. The CDR3 loop reads CASSGDSNQPQHF. The CDR3 DNA follows: TGTGCCAGCAGCGGGGATAGCAATCAGCCCCAGCATTTT.